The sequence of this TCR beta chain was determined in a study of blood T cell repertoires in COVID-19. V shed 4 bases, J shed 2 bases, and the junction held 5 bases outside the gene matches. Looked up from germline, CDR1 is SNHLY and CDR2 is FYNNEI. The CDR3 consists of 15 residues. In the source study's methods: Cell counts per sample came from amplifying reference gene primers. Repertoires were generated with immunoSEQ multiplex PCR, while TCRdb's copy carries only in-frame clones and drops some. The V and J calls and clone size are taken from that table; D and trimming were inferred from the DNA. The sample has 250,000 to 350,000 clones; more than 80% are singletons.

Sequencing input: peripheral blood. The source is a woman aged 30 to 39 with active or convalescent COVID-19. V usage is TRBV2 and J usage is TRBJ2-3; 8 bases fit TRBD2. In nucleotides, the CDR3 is TGTGCCAGCAGTGTAGTCGGGGGGGCCACAGATACGCAGTATTTT. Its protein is CASSVVGGATDTQYF. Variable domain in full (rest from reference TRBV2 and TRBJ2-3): EPEVTQTPSHQVTQMGQEVILRCVPISNHLYFYWYRQILGQKVEFLVSFYNNEISEKSEIFDDQFSVERPDGSNFTLKIRSTKLEDSAMYFCASSVVGGATDTQYFGPGTRLTVL.